This entry describes one TCR beta chain. The data stem from a study of blood T cell repertoires in COVID-19. Original methodology: How many nucleated cells were present was estimated from reference gene primer amplification. Clones were sequenced by immunoSEQ multiplex PCR, and TCRdb holds only the in-frame ones, with some missing. V and J calls and clone size come straight from that table; D and trimming were deduced from the DNA. Counted here are roughly 150,000 clones, approximately 90% occurring once; the ten biggest clones make up approximately 5%. Enrollment of patients from Seattle took place during active infection, with longitudinal follow-up. Germline V gives CDR1 SGHRS, CDR2 YFSETQ. Trimming shortened V by 0 bases and J by 4 bases, and 9 bases separated the two germline ends. This CDR3 is 14 amino acids long.

The chain is built from TRBV5-1 and TRBJ2-3, with a weak D call TRBD2 (5 bases). Sequences were obtained from peripheral blood. The TCR comes from a man aged 18 to 35 with COVID-19, enrolled during active disease. CDR3 in amino acids: CASSLAGNSDTQYF. In DNA, the CDR3 is TGCGCCAGCAGCTTGGCCGGGAACTCAGATACGCAGTATTTT. The whole variable domain, filled in from reference TRBV5-1 and TRBJ2-3, reads KAGVTQTPRYLIKTRGQQVTLSCSPISGHRSVSWYQQTPGQGLQFLFEYFSETQRNKGNFPGRFSGRQFSNSRSEMNVSTLELGDSALYLCASSLAGNSDTQYFGPGTRLTVL.